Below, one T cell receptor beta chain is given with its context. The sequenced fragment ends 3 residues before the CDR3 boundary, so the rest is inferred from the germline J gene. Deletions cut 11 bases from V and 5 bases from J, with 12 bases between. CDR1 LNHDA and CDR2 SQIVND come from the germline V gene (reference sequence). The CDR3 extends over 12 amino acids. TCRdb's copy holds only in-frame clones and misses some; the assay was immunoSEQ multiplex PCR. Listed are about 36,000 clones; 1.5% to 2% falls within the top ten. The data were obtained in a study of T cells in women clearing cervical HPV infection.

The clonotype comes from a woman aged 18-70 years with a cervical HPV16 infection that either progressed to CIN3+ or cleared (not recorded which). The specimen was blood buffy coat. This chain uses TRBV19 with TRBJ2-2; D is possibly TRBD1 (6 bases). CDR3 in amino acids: CAAQTGTGELFF. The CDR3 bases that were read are TGTGCCGCCCAAACAGGGACCGGGGAG.